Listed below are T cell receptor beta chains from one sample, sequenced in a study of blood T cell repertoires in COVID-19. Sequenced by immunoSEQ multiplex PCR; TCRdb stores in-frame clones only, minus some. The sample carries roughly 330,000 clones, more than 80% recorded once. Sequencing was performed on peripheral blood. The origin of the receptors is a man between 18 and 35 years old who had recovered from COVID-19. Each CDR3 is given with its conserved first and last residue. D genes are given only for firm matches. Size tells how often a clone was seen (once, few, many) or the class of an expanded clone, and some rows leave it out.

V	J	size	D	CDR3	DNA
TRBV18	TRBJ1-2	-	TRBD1	CASSPPGQGASGYTF	TGTGCCAGCTCACCACCGGGACAGGGGGCGAGTGGCTACACCTTC
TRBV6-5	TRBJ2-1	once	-	CASSYGRTYNEQFF	TGTGCCAGCAGTTACGGCCGAACCTACAATGAGCAGTTCTTC
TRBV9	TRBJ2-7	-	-	CASSVSSSGTPYEQYF	TGTGCCAGCAGCGTTTCGAGTAGCGGAACCCCCTACGAGCAGTACTTC
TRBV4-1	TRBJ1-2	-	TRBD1	CASSQAGGLSYGYTF	TGCGCCAGCAGCCAAGCAGGGGGACTGAGCTATGGCTACACCTTC
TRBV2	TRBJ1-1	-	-	CASSEALKGTEAFF	TGTGCCAGCAGTGAAGCGTTAAAGGGGACTGAAGCTTTCTTT
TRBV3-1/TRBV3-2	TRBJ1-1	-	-	CASTQRGTVGSEAFF	TGTGCCAGCACCCAGAGGGGGACGGTGGGGTCTGAAGCTTTCTTT
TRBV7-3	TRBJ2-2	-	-	CASSLKIAGELFF	TGTGCCAGCAGCTTAAAGATAGCCGGGGAGCTGTTTTTT
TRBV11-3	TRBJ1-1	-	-	CASSSDRPEVFF	TGTGCCAGCAGTTCTGACAGGCCGGAGGTTTTCTTT
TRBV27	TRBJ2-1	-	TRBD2	CASSSTRLAGGPEQFF	TGTGCCAGCAGTTCAACCCGACTAGCGGGGGGCCCTGAGCAGTTCTTC
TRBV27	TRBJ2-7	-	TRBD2	CASSSGTSEQYF	TGTGCCAGCAGTTCCGGGACTAGCGAGCAGTACTTC
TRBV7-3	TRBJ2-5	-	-	CASSRRSQETQYF	TGTGCCAGCAGCCGGCGGTCCCAAGAGACCCAGTACTTC
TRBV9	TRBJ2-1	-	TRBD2	CASSGEAGPTYNEQFF	TGTGCCAGCAGCGGGGAAGCGGGGCCTACCTACAATGAGCAGTTCTTC
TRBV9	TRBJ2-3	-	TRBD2	CASSPRSSGKPDTQYF	TGTGCCAGCAGCCCCCGTAGTAGCGGGAAACCAGATACGCAGTATTTT
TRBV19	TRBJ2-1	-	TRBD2	CASSPHSGRAFTNSYNEQFF	TGTGCCAGTAGCCCACATAGCGGGAGGGCCTTTACCAACTCCTACAATGAGCAGTTCTTC
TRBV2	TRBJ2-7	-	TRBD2	CASRAGAAYEQYF	TGTGCCAGCAGGGCGGGAGCTGCGTACGAGCAGTACTTC